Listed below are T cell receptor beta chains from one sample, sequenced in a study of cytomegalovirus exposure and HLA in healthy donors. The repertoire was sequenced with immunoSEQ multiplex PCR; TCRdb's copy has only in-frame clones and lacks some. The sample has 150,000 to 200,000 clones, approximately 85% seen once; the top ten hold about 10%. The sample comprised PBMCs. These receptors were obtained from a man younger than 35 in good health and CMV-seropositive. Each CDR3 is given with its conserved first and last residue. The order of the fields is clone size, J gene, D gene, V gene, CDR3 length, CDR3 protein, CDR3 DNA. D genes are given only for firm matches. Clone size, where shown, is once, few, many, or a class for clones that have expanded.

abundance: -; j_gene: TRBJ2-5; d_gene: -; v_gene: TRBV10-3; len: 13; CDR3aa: CAIRGHSQETQYF; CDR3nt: TGTGCCATCAGGGGACACAGCCAAGAGACCCAGTACTTC
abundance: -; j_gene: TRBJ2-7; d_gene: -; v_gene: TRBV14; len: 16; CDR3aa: CASSPSSFSYSYEQYF; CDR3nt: TGTGCCAGCAGCCCGTCTTCTTTTAGTTACTCCTACGAGCAGTACTTC
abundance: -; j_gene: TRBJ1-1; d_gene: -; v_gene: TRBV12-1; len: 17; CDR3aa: CASSFVLLGHENTEAFF; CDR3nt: TGTGCCAGCAGCTTTGTGCTATTGGGACACGAAAACACTGAAGCTTTCTTT
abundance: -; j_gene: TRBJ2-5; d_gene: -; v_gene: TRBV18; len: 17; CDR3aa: CASSGTSGLGREETQYF; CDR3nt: TGTGCCAGCTCAGGAACCTCAGGGTTGGGTCGGGAAGAGACCCAGTACTTC
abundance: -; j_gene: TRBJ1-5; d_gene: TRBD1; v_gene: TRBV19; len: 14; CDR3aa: CASSNRGPGQPQHF; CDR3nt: TGTGCCAGTAGTAACAGGGGCCCAGGGCAGCCCCAGCATTTT
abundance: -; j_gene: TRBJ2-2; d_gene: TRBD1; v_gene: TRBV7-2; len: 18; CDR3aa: CASSSRGTGGSNTGELFF; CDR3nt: TGTGCCAGCAGCTCCCGCGGGACAGGGGGATCGAACACCGGGGAGCTGTTTTTT
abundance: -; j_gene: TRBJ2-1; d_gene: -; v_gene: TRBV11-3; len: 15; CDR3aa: CASSSGRVEVNEQFF; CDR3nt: TGTGCCAGCAGTTCTGGCAGGGTGGAAGTCAATGAGCAGTTCTTC
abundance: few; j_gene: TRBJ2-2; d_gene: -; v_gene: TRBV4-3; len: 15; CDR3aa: CASSQLLPSSGELFF; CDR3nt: TGCGCCAGCAGCCAGCTCCTTCCTAGTTCTGGGGAGCTGTTTTTT
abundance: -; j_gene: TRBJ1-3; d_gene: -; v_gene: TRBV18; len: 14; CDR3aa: CASSNAGSGNTIYF; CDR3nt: TGTGCCAGCTCCAATGCCGGCTCTGGAAACACCATATATTTT
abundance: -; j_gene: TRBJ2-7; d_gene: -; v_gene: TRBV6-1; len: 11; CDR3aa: CASSELTRLYF; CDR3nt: TGTGCCAGCAGTGAACTGACGAGGTTGTACTTC
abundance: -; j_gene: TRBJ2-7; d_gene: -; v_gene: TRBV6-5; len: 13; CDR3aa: CASSYLGGYEQYF; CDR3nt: TGTGCCAGCAGTTACTTAGGGGGCTACGAGCAGTACTTC
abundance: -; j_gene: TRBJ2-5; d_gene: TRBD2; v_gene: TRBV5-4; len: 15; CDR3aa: CASSGSSGDAETQYF; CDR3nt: TGTGCCAGCAGCGGTTCAAGCGGGGACGCGGAGACCCAGTACTTC
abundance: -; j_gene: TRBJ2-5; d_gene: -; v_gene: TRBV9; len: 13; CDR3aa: CASSVIQQETQYF; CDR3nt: TGTGCCAGCAGCGTCATACAGCAAGAGACCCAGTACTTC
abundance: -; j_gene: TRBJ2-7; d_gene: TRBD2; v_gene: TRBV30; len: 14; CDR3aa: CAWSVGGGLYEQYF; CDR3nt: TGTGCCTGGAGTGTTGGGGGGGGTTTGTACGAGCAGTACTTC
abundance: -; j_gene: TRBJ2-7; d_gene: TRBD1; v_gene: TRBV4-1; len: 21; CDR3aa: CASSQVGLRGEKDRVGVEQYF; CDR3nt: TGCGCCAGCAGCCAAGTTGGTTTGCGTGGGGAGAAGGACAGGGTAGGGGTCGAGCAGTACTTC
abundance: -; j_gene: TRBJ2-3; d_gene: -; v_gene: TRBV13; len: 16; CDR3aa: CASTPGGPGGTDTQYF; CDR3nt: TGTGCCAGCACCCCCGGGGGTCCGGGGGGCACAGATACGCAGTATTTT
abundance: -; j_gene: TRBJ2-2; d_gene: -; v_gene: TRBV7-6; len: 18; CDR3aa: CASSLRSGLRSKPGELFF; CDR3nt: TGTGCCAGCAGCTTACGCTCAGGACTCCGGAGTAAGCCCGGGGAGCTGTTTTTT
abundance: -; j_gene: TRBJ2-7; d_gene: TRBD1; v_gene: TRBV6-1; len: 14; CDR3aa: CASGRGDRGYEQYF; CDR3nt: TGTGCCAGCGGGAGAGGGGACAGGGGTTACGAGCAGTACTTC
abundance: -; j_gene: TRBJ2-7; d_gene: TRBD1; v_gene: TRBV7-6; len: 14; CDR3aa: CASSWTGQGAEQYF; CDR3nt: TGTGCCAGCAGCTGGACGGGACAGGGAGCCGAGCAGTACTTC
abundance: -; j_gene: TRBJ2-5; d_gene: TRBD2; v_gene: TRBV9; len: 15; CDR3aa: CASSAFSGAQETQYF; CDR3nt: TGTGCCAGCAGCGCTTTTAGCGGGGCCCAAGAGACCCAGTACTTC
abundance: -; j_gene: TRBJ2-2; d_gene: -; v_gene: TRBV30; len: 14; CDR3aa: CAWSTVRGTGELFF; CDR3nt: TGTGCCTGGAGCACAGTGAGGGGGACCGGGGAGCTGTTTTTT
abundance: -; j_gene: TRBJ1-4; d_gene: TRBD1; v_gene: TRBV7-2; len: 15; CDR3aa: CASSLAAGTAKKLFF; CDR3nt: TGTGCCAGCAGCTTAGCAGCCGGGACAGCGAAAAAACTGTTTTTT
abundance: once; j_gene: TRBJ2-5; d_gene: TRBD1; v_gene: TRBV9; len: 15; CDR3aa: CASSSGQGDGETQYF; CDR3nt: TGTGCCAGCAGCTCGGGACAGGGCGACGGAGAGACCCAGTACTTC
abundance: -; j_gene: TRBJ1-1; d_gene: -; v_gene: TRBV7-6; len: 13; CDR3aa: CASSLMGDTEAFF; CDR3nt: TGTGCCAGCAGCTTGATGGGAGACACTGAAGCTTTCTTT
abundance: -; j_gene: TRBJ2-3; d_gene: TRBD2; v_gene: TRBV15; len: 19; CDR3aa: CATSRNGGLAGSSTDTQYF; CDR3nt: TGTGCCACCAGCAGAAACGGGGGACTAGCGGGATCCTCCACAGATACGCAGTATTTT
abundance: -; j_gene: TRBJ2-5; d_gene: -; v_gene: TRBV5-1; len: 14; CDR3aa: CASTSSVGEETQYF; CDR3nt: TGCGCCAGCACCTCATCGGTCGGGGAAGAGACCCAGTACTTC
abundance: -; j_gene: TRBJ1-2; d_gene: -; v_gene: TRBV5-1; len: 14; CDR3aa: CASSLETNNYGYTF; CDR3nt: TGCGCCAGCAGCTTGGAGACAAATAACTATGGCTACACCTTC
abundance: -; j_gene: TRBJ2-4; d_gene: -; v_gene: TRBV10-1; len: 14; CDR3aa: CASSESSGSNIQYF; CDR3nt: TGCGCCAGCAGTGAGTCGTCAGGCAGTAACATTCAGTACTTC
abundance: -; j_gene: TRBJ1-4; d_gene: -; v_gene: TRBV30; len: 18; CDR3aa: CAWSVRSGLADGNEKLFF; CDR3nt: TGTGCCTGGAGTGTACGGTCGGGTTTGGCAGACGGAAATGAAAAACTGTTTTTT
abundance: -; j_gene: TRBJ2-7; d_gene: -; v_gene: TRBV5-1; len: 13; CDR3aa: CASSPQGVYEQYF; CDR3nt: TGCGCCAGCAGCCCCCAAGGGGTCTACGAGCAGTACTTC
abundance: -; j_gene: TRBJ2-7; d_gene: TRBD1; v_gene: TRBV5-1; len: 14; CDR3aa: CASSLSGGFYEQYF; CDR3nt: TGCGCCAGCAGCTTGTCAGGGGGTTTCTACGAGCAGTACTTC
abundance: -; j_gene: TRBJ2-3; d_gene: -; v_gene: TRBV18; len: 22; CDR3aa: CASSPDGFAVLGLTPVTDTQYF; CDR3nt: TGTGCCAGCTCACCAGATGGGTTTGCGGTTCTCGGACTCACCCCTGTAACAGATACGCAGTATTTT
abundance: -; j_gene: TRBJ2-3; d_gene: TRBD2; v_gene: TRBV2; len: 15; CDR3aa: CASSEGLGSTDTQYF; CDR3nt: TGTGCCAGCAGTGAGGGACTAGGGTCCACAGATACGCAGTATTTT
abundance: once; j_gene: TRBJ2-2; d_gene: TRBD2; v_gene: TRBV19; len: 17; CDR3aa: CASSIDRGLAGTGELFF; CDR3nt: TGTGCCAGTAGTATAGATAGGGGCCTAGCGGGGACCGGGGAGCTGTTTTTT
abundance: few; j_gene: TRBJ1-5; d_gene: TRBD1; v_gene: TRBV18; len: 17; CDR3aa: CASSPFPGQGVNQPQHF; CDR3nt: TGTGCCAGCTCACCCTTCCCGGGACAGGGGGTCAATCAGCCCCAGCATTTT
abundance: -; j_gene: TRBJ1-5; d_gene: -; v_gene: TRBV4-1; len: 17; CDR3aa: CASSQEGGGAGNQPQHF; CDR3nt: TGCGCCAGCAGCCAAGAAGGCGGGGGAGCCGGCAATCAGCCCCAGCATTTT
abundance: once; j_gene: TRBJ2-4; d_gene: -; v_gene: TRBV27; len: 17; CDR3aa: CASSFLPTGLAKNIQYF; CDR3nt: TGTGCCAGCAGTTTTCTTCCGACGGGGTTAGCCAAAAACATTCAGTACTTC
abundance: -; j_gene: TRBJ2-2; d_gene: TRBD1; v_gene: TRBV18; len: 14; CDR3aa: CASSPDRGAGELFF; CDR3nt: TGTGCCAGCTCACCTGACAGGGGCGCCGGGGAGCTGTTTTTT
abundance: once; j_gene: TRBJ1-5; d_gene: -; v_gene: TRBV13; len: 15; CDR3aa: CASSSRGISNQPQHF; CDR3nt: TGTGCCAGCAGCTCAAGGGGGATCAGCAATCAGCCCCAGCATTTT
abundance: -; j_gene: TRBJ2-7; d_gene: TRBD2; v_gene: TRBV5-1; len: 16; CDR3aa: CASSLSSGGPRYEQYF; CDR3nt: TGCGCCAGCAGCTTGTCCTCGGGGGGGCCCCGGTACGAGCAGTACTTC
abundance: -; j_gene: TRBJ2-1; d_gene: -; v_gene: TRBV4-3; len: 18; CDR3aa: CASSQVGGSPTISYEQFF; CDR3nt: TGCGCCAGCAGCCAAGTCGGAGGGAGTCCTACAATAAGCTATGAGCAGTTCTTC
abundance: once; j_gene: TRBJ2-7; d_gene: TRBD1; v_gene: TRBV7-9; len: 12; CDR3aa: CASSSQGYEQYF; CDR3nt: TGTGCCAGCAGCTCACAGGGGTACGAGCAGTACTTC